The clone carrying this TCR beta chain was counted at least ten times. Because the CDR3's place on the DNA is in doubt, the DNA is left out and the CDR3 is given as listed by TCRdb. This entry comes from a study of blood T cell repertoires in COVID-19. About the study: Samples of COVID-19 (acute and convalescent) were obtained from the United States, Italy and Spain. PBMCs, B-cell-depleted T cells, or T cells provided the cDNA or gDNA that made up the material.

The CDR3 has 14 amino acids, counting both end residues. The method was immunoSEQ multiplex PCR; TCRdb's version includes in-frame clones alone and lacks a portion of them. This table holds around 120,000 clones, about 80% found once. The specimen sequenced was peripheral blood. The origin of this receptor is a man in his 70s with active or convalescent COVID-19. V is TRBV21-1 and J is TRBJ2-7; no check of the table's D call, TRBD1, against the DNA was made. TRBV21-1 is a recognized pseudogene. This chain's CDR3 is CASSKVGEGNEQYF.